This T cell receptor beta chain was captured in a study of shared T cell receptors in the human thymus. Looked up from germline, CDR1 is LNHDA and CDR2 is SQIVND (reference sequence). The CDR3 length is 17 residues. Trimming took 5 bases from V and 1 from J; bases not matched to a gene: 7. Clones were read by immunoSEQ multiplex PCR, and TCRdb kept only the in-frame ones, dropping some. The sample lists some 660,000 clones, around 87% occurring once. This sample was shared with a second study, whose subject was human thymus T cells. According to that study: Healthy Finnish infants undergoing corrective surgery for congenital heart defects provided the donor material.

The sequencing input was thymocytes. The TCR originated in a boy under two years old with a congenital heart defect. V usage is TRBV19 and J usage is TRBJ2-3; the match to TRBD1 covers 12 bases. CDR3 sequence reads: CASSGDRGLYRTDTQYF. In DNA form, the CDR3 reads TGTGCCAGTAGTGGGGACAGGGGGCTGTATCGCACAGATACGCAGTATTTT.